This T cell receptor beta chain stems from a study of blood T cell repertoires in COVID-19. About the research overall: T cells, B-cell-depleted T cells, or PBMCs provided the cDNA or gDNA that served as material.

Data came from immunoSEQ multiplex PCR; TCRdb stores just in-frame clones and leaves some out. The sample yields 300,000 or so clones, roughly 89% seen once. Donors were grouped by their self-reported clinical history. V was clipped by 6 bases and J by 4 bases, with 18 bases between them. Per the germline V gene, CDR1 is MDHEN and CDR2 is SYDVKM. The CDR3 spans 15 residues. This clonotype was obtained from a woman aged 45-59 years who had been exposed to COVID-19. Sample: PBMCs or T cells enriched from blood (not recorded which). The genes are TRBV28 and TRBJ1-1, with D tentatively TRBD1 (6 bases). CDR3 coding DNA: TGTGCCAGCAGCCTCAGCCCGGGACAAGGCACTGAAGCTTTCTTT. Amino acid sequence: CASSLSPGQGTEAFF. The full variable domain, in which reference TRBV28 and TRBJ1-1 provide the parts outside the CDR3, is DVKVTQSSRYLVKRTGEKVFLECVQDMDHENMFWYRQDPGLGLRLIYFSYDVKMKEKGDIPEGYSVSREKKERFSLILESASTNQTSMYLCASSLSPGQGTEAFFGQGTRLTVV.